A selection of T cell receptor beta chains follows, all from one sample in a study of cytomegalovirus exposure and HLA in healthy donors. Measured with immunoSEQ multiplex PCR; TCRdb has only the in-frame clones, and not every one. The data contain under 200,000 clones, 79% of them singletons. Material for sequencing was PBMCs. The receptors shown here come from a woman in her 40s in good health and CMV-seronegative. The CDR3 runs from the conserved cysteine through the conserved F or W. Fields, in order: D gene, J gene, V gene, clone size, CDR3 DNA, CDR3 protein. The D gene is left open where the match is weak. The listing skips clone size in some rows; elsewhere it reads once, few, many or a size class.

>TRBD2|TRBJ2-3|TRBV5-4|NA
TGTGCCAGCAGCTTCCCTAGCGGGGGGGCCAGCACAGATACGCAGTATTTT
CASSFPSGGASTDTQYF
>NA|TRBJ2-7|TRBV9|NA
TGTGCCAGCAGCGTAACAACCTCCTACGAGCAGTACTTC
CASSVTTSYEQYF
>TRBD1|TRBJ2-6|TRBV29-1|NA
TGCAGCGTAACAGGGGGCTCTGGGGCCAACGTCCTGACTTTC
CSVTGGSGANVLTF
>TRBD1|TRBJ2-1|TRBV28|NA
TGTGCCAGCAGTTCGACAGGGCCCTCCTACAATGAGCAGTTCTTC
CASSSTGPSYNEQFF
>NA|TRBJ2-7|TRBV28|once
TGTGCCAGCAGTCCACTCCGTGCCCCGTGGTACGAGCAGTACTTC
CASSPLRAPWYEQYF
>NA|TRBJ1-5|TRBV6-1|NA
TGTGCCAGCAGTACCCAGGGGCTGCAAGCCCAGCATTTT
CASSTQGLQAQHF
>NA|TRBJ2-4|TRBV2|NA
TGTGCCAGCAGAGGAGGTTCCAAAAACATTCAGTACTTC
CASRGGSKNIQYF
>NA|TRBJ2-4|TRBV27|NA
TGTGCCAGCAGTTTATTCCAGGGTCCCCTAGGCAAAAACATTCAGTACTTC
CASSLFQGPLGKNIQYF
>TRBD1|TRBJ1-1|TRBV7-2|NA
TGTGCCAGCAGCTACTATGGACAGGGCACTGAAGCTTTCTTT
CASSYYGQGTEAFF
>NA|TRBJ2-1|TRBV27|NA
TGTGCCAGCAGTTTAACAGGCTCCTACAATGAGCAGTTCTTC
CASSLTGSYNEQFF
>NA|TRBJ2-7|TRBV14|NA
TGTGCCAGCAGCCAAGATATAGGAGGCTACGAGCAGTACTTC
CASSQDIGGYEQYF
>NA|TRBJ1-5|TRBV19|NA
TGTGCCAGTAGGCAGATGAGCAATCAGCCCCAGCATTTT
CASRQMSNQPQHF
>TRBD2|TRBJ2-2|TRBV7-6|NA
TGTGCCAGCAGCCCGACTAGCGGGGGGGCCGGGGAGCTGTTTTTT
CASSPTSGGAGELFF
>NA|TRBJ2-3|TRBV27|NA
TGTGCCAGCAGTTTGTTGGGGCAGTGGACGCAGTATTTT
CASSLLGQWTQYF
>TRBD1|TRBJ2-5|TRBV10-3|NA
TGTGCCATCAGTGAGCCGGAGACAGGGCCTGAGGAGACCCAGTACTTC
CAISEPETGPEETQYF
>NA|TRBJ1-5|TRBV4-1|NA
TGCGCCAGCAGCCAAGTCGACAGAAATTATCAGCCCCAGCATTTT
CASSQVDRNYQPQHF
>TRBD2|TRBJ2-7|TRBV4-3|NA
TGCGCCAGCAGCCAAGAGGTAGTCCGAGAGTTTAGCGGGAGGTCCTACGAGCAGTACTTC
CASSQEVVREFSGRSYEQYF
>NA|TRBJ1-2|TRBV9|NA
TGTGCCAGCAGCGTAAGGGGGGGCTATGGCTACACCTTC
CASSVRGGYGYTF
>TRBD1|TRBJ2-7|TRBV14|once
TGTGCCAGCAGCTTACGACAGGGACAATCCGAGCAGTACTTC
CASSLRQGQSEQYF
>TRBD2|TRBJ2-5|TRBV5-1|NA
TGCGCCAGCAGCTCCGGGACTAGCGGGAGTGAGACCCAGTACTTC
CASSSGTSGSETQYF
>TRBD1|TRBJ2-3|TRBV5-1|NA
TGCGCCAGCAGTGGACAGGGCTACCCAGATACGCAGTATTTT
CASSGQGYPDTQYF
>NA|TRBJ2-3|TRBV2|NA
TGTGCCAGCAGGGCGGACTACACAGATACGCAGTATTTT
CASRADYTDTQYF
>TRBD1|TRBJ1-5|TRBV27|NA
TGTGCCAGCAGTGCAGTGACAGGGTTCGAGCAGCCCCAGCATTTT
CASSAVTGFEQPQHF
>NA|TRBJ2-3|TRBV19|NA
TGTGCCAGTAGTGGGCTTCCCGGGGGGCAGTATTTT
CASSGLPGGQYF
>TRBD1|TRBJ1-2|TRBV11-1|NA
TGTGCCAGCAGCGAGTCGGACAGGGGGCCGTGTGGCTACACCTTC
CASSESDRGPCGYTF
>NA|TRBJ1-4|TRBV5-1|NA
TGCGCCAGCAGCTTGGGGACGGAGGATTATGAAAAACTGTTTTTT
CASSLGTEDYEKLFF
>TRBD1|TRBJ1-4|TRBV2|NA
TGTGCCAGCGGGACAGTTAATAATGAAAAACTGTTTTTT
CASGTVNNEKLFF
>TRBD1|TRBJ2-7|TRBV13|NA
TGTGCCAGCAGCCCGACAGGGGAGGTGTCCTACGAGCAGTACTTC
CASSPTGEVSYEQYF
>TRBD1|TRBJ2-7|TRBV10-3|NA
TGTGCCATCAGTGTGCAGGGGGCCGAATACGAGCAGTACTTC
CAISVQGAEYEQYF
>NA|TRBJ2-5|TRBV6-6|NA
TGTGCCAGCAGTTACACGGGGGAGACCCAGTACTTC
CASSYTGETQYF
>NA|TRBJ2-3|TRBV6-5|few
TGTGCCAGCAGTAGGACAGATAGCACAGATACGCAGTATTTT
CASSRTDSTDTQYF
>NA|TRBJ2-2|TRBV12-5|NA
TGTGCTAGTGGTTTCGACCCCTCCCGCAGAGAGGCGGGGAGAAACACCGGGGAGCTGTTTTTT
CASGFDPSRREAGRNTGELFF
>TRBD1|TRBJ1-2|TRBV5-1|NA
TGCGCCAGCAGCTTGGAGGCTAGTAGGGGGCCTGATGGCTACACCTTC
CASSLEASRGPDGYTF
>TRBD1|TRBJ1-5|TRBV2|NA
TGTGCCAGCAGTACAGGGGGCTGGGGCAATCAGCCCCAGCATTTT
CASSTGGWGNQPQHF
>NA|TRBJ2-2|TRBV5-1|NA
TGCGCCAGCAGCTTGGGGACACCCGGGCTGTTTTTT
CASSLGTPGLFF
>TRBD1|TRBJ1-1|TRBV6-5|NA
TGTGCCAGCAGTTACTCGACATCAGGGGGATCCACTGAAGCTTTCTTT
CASSYSTSGGSTEAFF
>NA|TRBJ1-2|TRBV29-1|NA
TGCAGCGCCCGGACGGGAAACTATGGCTACACCTTC
CSARTGNYGYTF
>TRBD1|TRBJ1-2|TRBV5-6|NA
TGTGCCAGCAACTTGGGACAGGGGTATGGCTACACCTTC
CASNLGQGYGYTF
>NA|TRBJ1-4|TRBV5-1|NA
TGCGCCAGCAGCTTGTGGGGCGCCAATGAAAAACTGTTTTTT
CASSLWGANEKLFF
>NA|TRBJ1-1|TRBV5-8|NA
TGTGCCAGCAGCACGGTGAGACAGAACACTGAAGCTTTCTTT
CASSTVRQNTEAFF
>NA|TRBJ2-7|TRBV25-1|NA
TGTGCCAGCAGCCACTACGAGCAGTACTTC
CASSHYEQYF
>NA|TRBJ1-1|TRBV6-5|NA
TGTGCCAGCAGTTACACTAGGGTTAACACTGAAGCTTTCTTT
CASSYTRVNTEAFF
>TRBD1|TRBJ2-1|TRBV10-2|NA
TGCGCCAGCAGTGCGAGGACAAGGGGGCACAATGAGCAGTTCTTC
CASSARTRGHNEQFF
>TRBD2|TRBJ2-3|TRBV4-2|NA
TGTGCCAGCAGCCAAACTAGCGGGAGGGCCAAAGATACGCAGTATTTT
CASSQTSGRAKDTQYF
>TRBD1|TRBJ2-7|TRBV19|NA
TGTGCCAGTAGTTTCACAGGGGAAACCTACGAGCAGTACTTC
CASSFTGETYEQYF
>TRBD1|TRBJ1-5|TRBV28|once
TGTGCCAGCAGTTTACGACAGGGTGGCAATCAGCCCCAGCATTTT
CASSLRQGGNQPQHF
>NA|TRBJ1-1|TRBV9|NA
TGTGCCAGCAGCGTAGGGGCCAGATTGAACACTGAAGCTTTCTTT
CASSVGARLNTEAFF
>TRBD1|TRBJ1-2|TRBV9|NA
TGTGCCAGCAGCGCCCACGGCGACAGGGTCGACTATGGCTACACCTTC
CASSAHGDRVDYGYTF
>NA|TRBJ1-2|TRBV28|NA
TGTGCCAGCAGTTTAGGAGGCGTTAACTATGGCTACACCTTC
CASSLGGVNYGYTF
>NA|TRBJ2-3|TRBV4-3|NA
TGCGCCAGCAGCCCAAACCCGTGGAGTTTGGGCACAGATACGCAGTATTTT
CASSPNPWSLGTDTQYF
>TRBD1|TRBJ2-3|TRBV7-3|once
TGTGCCAGCAGCCCCCAGGGGGACAGCACAGATACGCAGTATTTT
CASSPQGDSTDTQYF
>TRBD1|TRBJ1-5|TRBV11-2|NA
TGTGCCAGCAGCTTAGCGGGACAGATGAATCAGCCCCAGCATTTT
CASSLAGQMNQPQHF